This T cell receptor (beta chain) appears in the sequencing data of a study of blood T cell repertoires in COVID-19. Study background: There were acute and convalescent COVID-19 samples, and they came from the United States, Italy and Spain.

The CDR3 runs to 11 residues. Germline CDR1 is MNHEY and CDR2 is SVGAGI. The germline V and J ends were trimmed by 6 bases and 5 bases, with 6 bases remaining between them. Per the original methods: From reference gene primer amplification, estimates of nucleated cell counts were derived. Profiled with immunoSEQ multiplex PCR; TCRdb holds only in-frame clones, not every one. V and J calls and clone size are given by that table; D and trimming were obtained from the DNA. The sample comprises about 340,000 clones, about nine tenths of which are singletons, and 5.5% to 7.5% rests with the top ten. Sequencing used peripheral blood. This TCR came from a woman between 70 and 85 years old with COVID-19, enrolled during active disease. The V call is TRBV6-5, the J call TRBJ2-3, with D tentatively TRBD1 (5 bases). CDR3 in DNA: TGTGCCAGCAGGGGGCGAGATACGCAGTATTTT. Amino acid sequence: CASRGRDTQYF.